These 27 T cell receptor beta chains share one sample of origin, sequenced in a study of cytomegalovirus exposure and HLA in healthy donors. 13 Jbeta primers and 60 Vbeta primers were used for the PCR. Clones were read by immunoSEQ multiplex PCR, and TCRdb kept only the in-frame ones, dropping some. The sample contains some 140,000 clones, 73% of which appear only once. Sequenced: PBMCs. The receptors were gathered from a middle-aged woman in good health and CMV-seronegative.

The J gene is TRBJ1-1, the V gene TRBV4-2, with D perhaps TRBD1 (5 bases). Germline V CDR1 and CDR2: LGHNA, YNFKEQ. The ends were cut back, 1 base at V and 2 bases at J, with 11 bases in the middle. CDR3 length equals 15 residues. Here the CDR3 reads CASSQVRGKNTEAFF. In nucleotides, the CDR3 is TGTGCCAGCAGCCAAGTCCGGGGGAAAAACACTGAAGCTTTCTTT.

The count of this clone is one. This chain links TRBV6-1 with TRBJ1-1; no firm D call. CDR1 and CDR2 from the germline V gene are MNHNS and SASEGT. Trimming cost V 7 bases and J 4 bases, with 7 bases left between them. The CDR3 has 11 residues. CDR3 region: CASKLGTEAFF. As DNA, the CDR3 is TGTGCCAGCAAGCTTGGCACTGAAGCTTTCTTT.

This clone appeared once. This chain connects TRBV7-3 to TRBJ1-1; no clear D. Germline-derived CDR1 and CDR2 are SGHTA and FQGTGA. The CDR3 contains 13 residues. Deletions cut 6 bases from V and 3 bases from J, with 11 bases between. The CDR3 loop reads CASSQVVDTEAFF. For the CDR3, the DNA is TGTGCCAGCAGTCAGGTGGTTGACACTGAAGCTTTCTTT. The variable domain in full, completed from reference TRBV7-3 and TRBJ1-1, reads GAGVSQTPSNKVTEKGKYVELRCDPISGHTALYWYRQSLGQGPEFLIYFQGTGAADDSGLPNDRFFAVRPEGSVSTLKIQRTERGDSAVYLCASSQVVDTEAFFGQGTRLTVV.

This clone was seen repeatedly, ten times or more. This rearrangement joins TRBV5-1 to TRBJ2-3, with D unresolved. CDR3 length: 15 amino acids. Trimming stripped 1 base from V and 0 bases from J, with 9 bases between. The germline V gene has CDR1 SGHRS and CDR2 YFSETQ. CDR3 sequence: CASSLNNPSTDTQYF. Here the CDR3 DNA reads TGCGCCAGCAGCTTGAACAACCCTAGCACAGATACGCAGTATTTT.

This clone was counted a few times. The CDR3 sequence is CASRVPGNEQFF. CDR3 bases: TGTGCCAGCAGGGTCCCGGGGAATGAGCAGTTCTTC. The chain has TRBV27 and TRBJ2-1, with D maybe TRBD2 (5 bases). V was shortened by 6 bases and J by 7 bases, with 10 bases between the two germline ends. Germline V lookup: CDR1 MNHEY, CDR2 SMNVEV (reference sequence). The CDR3 is 12 amino acids.

This clone has more than one count but fewer than ten. This sequence joins TRBV6-5 and TRBJ1-4; 7 bases are a match to TRBD1. CDR3 length: 16 residues. Germline values: CDR1 MNHEY, CDR2 SVGAGI. The V gene end was trimmed by 0 bases and the J gene end by 4 bases; junction bases not matched to a gene: 5. The DNA of the CDR3 is TGTGCCAGCAGTTACTCCTGGGACAGCGTTAATGAAAAACTGTTTTTT. Translating it yields CASSYSWDSVNEKLFF.

The table lists this clone with a few counts. The J gene is TRBJ2-1, the V gene TRBV6-1, with 9 bases fitting TRBD2. V trimming: 3 bases; J trimming: 10 bases; junction bases outside the gene matches: 4. This CDR3 is 13 amino acids long. Germline V gene lookup returns CDR1 MNHNS and CDR2 SASEGT. CDR3 amino acids: CASSDYGLAEQFF. DNA for the CDR3: TGTGCCAGCAGTGACTATGGACTAGCGGAGCAGTTCTTC.

V and J are TRBV27 and TRBJ1-6, with TRBD1 identical over 10 bases. CDR1 is MNHEY and CDR2 is SMNVEV in the germline V gene (reference sequence). J was trimmed by 7 bases and V by 4 bases; bases with no gene match: 4. The CDR3 contains 15 residues. In DNA, the CDR3 is TGTGCCAGCAGTTCGGGACAGGGGAAGAATTCACCCCTCCACTTT. Translated, it gives CASSSGQGKNSPLHF.

The V call is TRBV10-3, the J call TRBJ1-5; 11 bases are shared with TRBD1. Losses at the gene ends were 6 bases for V and 4 bases for J; bases not matched to a gene: 11. CDR3 length: 17 amino acids. Per the germline V gene, CDR1 is ENHRY and CDR2 is SYGVKD. The CDR3 sequence: CAISAAPGQGENQPQHF. CDR3 sequence (DNA): TGTGCCATCAGCGCCGCACCGGGACAGGGGGAGAATCAGCCCCAGCATTTT.

The V and J genes are TRBV7-9 and TRBJ2-1; 8 nucleotides match TRBD1. The CDR3 is made up of 15 amino acids. J gave up 5 bases and V 1 base, and 4 bases lay outside the gene matches. Germline CDR1 is SEHNR and CDR2 is FQNEAQ (reference sequence). The CDR3 sequence is CASSLGQGANNEQFF. DNA of the CDR3: TGTGCCAGCAGCTTAGGCCAGGGGGCGAACAATGAGCAGTTCTTC.

The gene calls are TRBV11-2 and TRBJ2-7, with TRBD1 matching 7 bases. The V and J ends lost 5 bases and 0 bases, in that order; junction bases with no gene match: 4. CDR1 and CDR2 (germline): SGHAT, FQNNGV. The length of the CDR3 is 14 residues. The CDR3, as DNA: TGTGCCAGCAGCCCGGGACAGCTCTCCTACGAGCAGTACTTC. It codes for CASSPGQLSYEQYF.

The chain joins TRBV21-1 to TRBJ2-1; the D segment call TRBD2 is taken from the table without a DNA check. TRBV21-1 is a documented pseudogene. This CDR3 contains 20 residues. The CDR3 coding sequence is TGTGCCAGCAGGTTCCTTAAAGGACTAGCGGGGGGACCCGCCTACAATGAGCAGTTCTTC. Translated, it gives CASRFLKGLAGGPAYNEQFF.

The rearrangement uses TRBV6-1 and TRBJ2-5, with D possibly being TRBD1 (5 bases). There are 14 residues in the CDR3. V dropped 6 bases and J dropped 3 bases, with 14 bases sitting between them. CDR1 is MNHNS and CDR2 is SASEGT in the germline V gene. CDR3 nucleotides: TGTGCCAGCAGATCATTGACAGATAAAGAGACCCAGTACTTC. It translates to CASRSLTDKETQYF.

The J gene is TRBJ2-3, the V gene TRBV7-2; D is perhaps TRBD2 (5 bases). Deletions cut 7 bases from V and 1 base from J, with 9 bases between. The CDR3 extends over 13 amino acids. In germline, CDR1 is SGHTA, CDR2 FQGNSA. CDR3 sequence: CASTLLGTDTQYF. The CDR3 DNA is TGTGCCAGCACCCTACTAGGCACAGATACGCAGTATTTT.

The chain links TRBV9 to TRBJ1-6; D is unclear. The germline V and J ends were trimmed by 0 bases and 4 bases, with 8 bases remaining between them. This CDR3 region has 15 residues. CDR1 and CDR2 from the germline V gene are SGDLS and YYNGEE. In DNA, the CDR3 is TGTGCCAGCAGCGTAGGAGGGAATTATAATTCACCCCTCCACTTT. Residues: CASSVGGNYNSPLHF.

This chain joins TRBV6-1 and TRBJ1-2; TRBD1 agrees at 8 bases. This CDR3 is 14 amino acids long. Germline loops: CDR1 MNHNS, CDR2 SASEGT. V gave up 3 bases and J gave up 4 bases; unmatched junction bases: 4. The CDR3 DNA reads as TGTGCCAGCAGTGAGCAGGGGGCTTTCTATGGCTACACCTTC. Translated, it gives CASSEQGAFYGYTF.

The V call is TRBV7-8, the J call TRBJ2-7; TRBD1 agrees at 10 bases. V trimming: 3 bases; J trimming: 4 bases; junction bases outside the gene matches: 3. The CDR3 runs to 14 residues. Germline V lookup: CDR1 SGHVS, CDR2 FQNEAQ. CDR3 in DNA: TGTGCCAGCAGCTTCCGGGACAGGGGTTACGAGCAGTACTTC. Translation: CASSFRDRGYEQYF.

V gene TRBV19 combines with J gene TRBJ2-2; D remains unclear. From germline, CDR1 is LNHDA and CDR2 SQIVND (reference sequence). The CDR3 covers 12 residues. The ends were cut back, 7 bases at V and 6 bases at J, with 9 bases in the middle. The chain's CDR3 is CASTLGAGELFF. The CDR3, as DNA: TGTGCCAGTACTTTGGGCGCCGGGGAGCTGTTTTTT.

The V and J genes are TRBV4-2 and TRBJ1-6; possibly TRBD1 for D (6 bases). The CDR3 has 16 amino acids. Trimming took off 0 bases at V and 6 bases at J, with 12 bases between the two ends. Germline CDR1 reads LGHNA; CDR2 reads YNFKEQ. The CDR3 loop is CASSQDQWTANSPLHF. CDR3 in DNA: TGTGCCAGCAGCCAAGATCAGTGGACAGCTAATTCACCCCTCCACTTT.

About this clone itself: A junction end diverges from the germline sequence, so it may reflect a read error. The chain uses TRBV6-6 and TRBJ1-3; TRBD1 might be the D (6 bases). Germline V CDR1 and CDR2: MNHNY, SVGAGI (reference sequence). The CDR3 is made up of 12 amino acids. The CDR3 sequence is CASSFLDRDKDF. CDR3 bases: TGTGCCAGCAGTTTCTTGGACAGAGACAAGGATTTT.

The CDR3 region is CASSSQGDSGYGYTF. As DNA, the CDR3 is TGCGCCAGCAGCTCCCAGGGGGATTCGGGCTATGGCTACACCTTC. The chain links TRBV5-1 to TRBJ1-2; 7 positions match TRBD1. V trimming: 3 bases; J trimming: 4 bases; junction bases outside the gene matches: 9. The CDR3 totals 15 residues. Germline values: CDR1 SGHRS, CDR2 YFSETQ. Full variable domain (rest looked up from reference TRBV5-1 and TRBJ1-2): KAGVTQTPRYLIKTRGQQVTLSCSPISGHRSVSWYQQTPGQGLQFLFEYFSETQRNKGNFPGRFSGRQFSNSRSEMNVSTLELGDSALYLCASSSQGDSGYGYTFGSGTRLTVV.

The V call is TRBV11-1, the J call TRBJ1-1; D gene unclear. V was trimmed by 2 bases and J by 1 base, leaving 8 bases between them. CDR1 and CDR2 from the germline V gene are SGHAT and FQDESV (reference sequence). This CDR3 spans 14 amino acids. The CDR3 here is CASSLMGRNTEAFF. In DNA, the CDR3 is TGTGCCAGCAGCTTAATGGGCAGGAACACTGAAGCTTTCTTT.

The chain is built from TRBV27 and TRBJ2-2, with TRBD1 as a possible D gene (7 bases). The V and J ends lost 5 bases and 4 bases respectively, with 11 bases between them. The CDR3 length is 14 residues. From germline, CDR1 is MNHEY and CDR2 SMNVEV (reference sequence). The CDR3 loop reads CASSRQGGTGELFF. In nucleotides, the CDR3 is TGTGCCAGCAGTCGACAGGGAGGCACCGGGGAGCTGTTTTTT.

The chain uses TRBV25-1 and TRBJ2-3; the match to TRBD2 covers 7 bases. There are 14 residues in the CDR3. The ends lost 2 bases at V and 5 bases at J; junction bases unmatched: 4. CDR1 is MGHDK, CDR2 SYGVNS, per germline. In nucleotides, the CDR3 is TGTGCCAGCAGTGAACCGGGGAGGGAAGATACGCAGTATTTT. Its translation: CASSEPGREDTQYF.

This chain joins TRBV28 and TRBJ1-4; D ambiguous. Germline V gene data show CDR1 as MDHEN and CDR2 as SYDVKM. Trimming took 8 bases from V and 7 from J, leaving 14 bases between them. The CDR3 totals 13 residues. CDR3 coding DNA: TGTGCCAGCGGACCCTCGGGAGGTGAAAAACTGTTTTTT. This gives the protein CASGPSGGEKLFF.

The gene calls are TRBV28 and TRBJ1-5; D is perhaps TRBD1 (5 bases). This CDR3 has 17 residues. CDR1 is MDHEN, CDR2 SYDVKM, per germline. V dropped 1 base and J dropped 6 bases, with 19 bases sitting between them. CDR3 in amino acids: CASSLSPWGRGVQPQHF. CDR3 DNA: TGTGCCAGCAGTTTATCCCCCTGGGGGAGGGGAGTTCAGCCCCAGCATTTT.

The chain joins TRBV7-9 to TRBJ2-5, with D perhaps TRBD2 (5 bases). CDR3 length: 14 amino acids. The V gene lost 0 bases and the J gene lost 4 bases, with 9 bases spanning the gap. The germline gives CDR1 SEHNR, CDR2 FQNEAQ (reference sequence). The CDR3 coding sequence is TGTGCCAGCAGCTTAGCAGGGAGACGAGAGACCCAGTACTTC. Its translation is CASSLAGRRETQYF.